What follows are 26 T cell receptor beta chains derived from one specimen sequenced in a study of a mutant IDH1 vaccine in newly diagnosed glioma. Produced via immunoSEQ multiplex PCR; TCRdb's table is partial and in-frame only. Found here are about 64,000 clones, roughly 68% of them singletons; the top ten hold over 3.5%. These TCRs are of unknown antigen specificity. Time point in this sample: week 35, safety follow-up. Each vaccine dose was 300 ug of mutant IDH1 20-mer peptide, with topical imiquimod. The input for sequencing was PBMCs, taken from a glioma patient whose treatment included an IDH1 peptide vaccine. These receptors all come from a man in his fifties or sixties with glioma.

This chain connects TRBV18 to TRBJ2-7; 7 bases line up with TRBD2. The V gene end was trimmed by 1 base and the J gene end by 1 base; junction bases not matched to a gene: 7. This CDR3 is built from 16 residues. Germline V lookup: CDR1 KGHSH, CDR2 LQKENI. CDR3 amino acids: CASSPRGGVPSYEQYF. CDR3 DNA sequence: TGTGCCAGCTCACCACGGGGAGGGGTTCCGTCCTACGAGCAGTACTTC.

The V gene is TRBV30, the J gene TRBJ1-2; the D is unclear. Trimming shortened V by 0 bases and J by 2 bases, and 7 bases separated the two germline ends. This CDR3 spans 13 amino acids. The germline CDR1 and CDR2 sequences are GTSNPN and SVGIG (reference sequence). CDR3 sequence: CAWSVLGNYGYTF. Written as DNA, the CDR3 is TGTGCCTGGAGTGTACTTGGAAACTATGGCTACACCTTC.

Written as DNA, the CDR3 is TGCGCCAGCAGCCAAGTAGTGGGAGCAGGCACAGATACGCAGTATTTT. Translation: CASSQVVGAGTDTQYF. V usage is TRBV4-3 and J usage is TRBJ2-3, with D perhaps TRBD2 (5 bases). Trimming shortened V by 1 base and J by 1 base, and 12 bases separated the two germline ends. Looked up from germline, CDR1 is LGHNA and CDR2 is YSLEER. The CDR3 totals 16 residues.

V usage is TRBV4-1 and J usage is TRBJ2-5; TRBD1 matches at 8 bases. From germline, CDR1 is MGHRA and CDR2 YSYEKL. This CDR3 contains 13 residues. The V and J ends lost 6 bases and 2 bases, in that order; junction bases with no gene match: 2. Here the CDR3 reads CASSRQGQETQYF. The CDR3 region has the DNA TGCGCCAGCAGTCGACAGGGGCAAGAGACCCAGTACTTC.

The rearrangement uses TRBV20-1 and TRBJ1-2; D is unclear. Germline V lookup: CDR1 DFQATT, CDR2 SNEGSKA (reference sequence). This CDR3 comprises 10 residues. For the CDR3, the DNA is TGCAGCGCACGGTCCTATGGCTACACCTTC. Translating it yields CSARSYGYTF.

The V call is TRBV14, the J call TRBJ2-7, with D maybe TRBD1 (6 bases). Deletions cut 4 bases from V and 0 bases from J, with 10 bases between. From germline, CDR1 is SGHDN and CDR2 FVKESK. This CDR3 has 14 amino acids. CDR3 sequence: CASSPWDNSYEQYF. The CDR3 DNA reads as TGTGCCAGCAGCCCCTGGGACAACTCCTACGAGCAGTACTTC.

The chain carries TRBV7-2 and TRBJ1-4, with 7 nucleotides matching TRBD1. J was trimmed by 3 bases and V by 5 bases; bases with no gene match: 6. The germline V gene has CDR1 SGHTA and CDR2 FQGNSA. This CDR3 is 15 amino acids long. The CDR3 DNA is TGTGCCAGCAGCATCCGACAGGGCCCTAATGAAAAACTGTTTTTT. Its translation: CASSIRQGPNEKLFF.

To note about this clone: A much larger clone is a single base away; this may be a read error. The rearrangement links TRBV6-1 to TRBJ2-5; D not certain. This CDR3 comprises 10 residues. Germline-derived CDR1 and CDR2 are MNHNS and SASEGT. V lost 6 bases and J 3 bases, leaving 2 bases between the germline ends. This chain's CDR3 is CASRKETQYF. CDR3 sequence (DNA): TGTGCCAGCAGGAAAGAGACCCAGTACTTC.

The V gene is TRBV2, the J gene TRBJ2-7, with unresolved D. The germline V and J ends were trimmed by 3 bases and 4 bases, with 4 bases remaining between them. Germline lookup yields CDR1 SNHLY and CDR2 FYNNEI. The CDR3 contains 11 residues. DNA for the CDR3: TGTGCCAGCAGTGAGTTATACGAGCAGTACTTC. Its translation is CASSELYEQYF.

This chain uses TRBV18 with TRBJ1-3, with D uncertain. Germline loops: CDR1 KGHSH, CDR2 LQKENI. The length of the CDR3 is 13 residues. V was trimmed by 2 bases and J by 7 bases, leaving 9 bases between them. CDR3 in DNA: TGTGCCAGCTCACCAGAGCGGTCGAACACCATATATTTT. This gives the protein CASSPERSNTIYF.

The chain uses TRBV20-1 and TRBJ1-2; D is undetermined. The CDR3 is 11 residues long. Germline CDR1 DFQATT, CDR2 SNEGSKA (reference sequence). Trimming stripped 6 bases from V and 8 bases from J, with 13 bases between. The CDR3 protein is CSATSGNGYTF. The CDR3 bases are TGCAGTGCCACCTCCGGAAACGGCTACACCTTC.

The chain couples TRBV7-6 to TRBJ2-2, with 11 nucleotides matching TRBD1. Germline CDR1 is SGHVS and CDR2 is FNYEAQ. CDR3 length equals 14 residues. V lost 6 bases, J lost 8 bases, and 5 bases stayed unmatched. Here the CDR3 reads CASSRDRGFGELFF. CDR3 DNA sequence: TGTGCCAGCAGTCGGGACAGGGGGTTTGGGGAGCTGTTTTTT.

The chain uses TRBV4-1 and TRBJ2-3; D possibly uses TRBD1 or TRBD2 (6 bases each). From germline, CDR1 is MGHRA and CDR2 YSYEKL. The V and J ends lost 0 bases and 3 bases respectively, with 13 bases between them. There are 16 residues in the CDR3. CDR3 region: CASSQDRRGPTDTQYF. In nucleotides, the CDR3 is TGCGCCAGCAGCCAAGATCGTCGGGGGCCGACAGATACGCAGTATTTT.

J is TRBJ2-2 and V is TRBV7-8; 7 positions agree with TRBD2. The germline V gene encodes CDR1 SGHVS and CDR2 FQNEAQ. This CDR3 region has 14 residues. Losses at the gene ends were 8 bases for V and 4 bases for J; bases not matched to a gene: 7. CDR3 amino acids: CASHPGEGTGELFF. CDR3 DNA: TGTGCCAGCCATCCGGGGGAGGGCACCGGGGAGCTGTTTTTT.

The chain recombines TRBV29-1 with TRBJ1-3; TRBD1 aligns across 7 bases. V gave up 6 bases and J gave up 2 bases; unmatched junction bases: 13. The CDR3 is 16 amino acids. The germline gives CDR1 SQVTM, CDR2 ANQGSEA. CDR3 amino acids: CSVYTPGGFTGNTIYF. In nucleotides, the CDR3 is TGCAGCGTCTATACCCCAGGGGGGTTCACTGGAAACACCATATATTTT.

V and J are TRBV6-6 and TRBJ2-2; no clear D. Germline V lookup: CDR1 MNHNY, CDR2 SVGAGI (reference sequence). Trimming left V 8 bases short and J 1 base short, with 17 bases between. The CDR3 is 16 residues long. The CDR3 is CASFQPQPRNTGELFF. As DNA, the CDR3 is TGTGCCAGCTTTCAGCCTCAACCTAGGAACACCGGGGAGCTGTTTTTT.

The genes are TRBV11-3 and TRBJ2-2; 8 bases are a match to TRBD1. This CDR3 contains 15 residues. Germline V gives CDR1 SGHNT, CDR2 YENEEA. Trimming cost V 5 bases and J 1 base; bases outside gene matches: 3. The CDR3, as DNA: TGTGCCAGCAGCCCAGACAGGGGGAACACCGGGGAGCTGTTTTTT. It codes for CASSPDRGNTGELFF.

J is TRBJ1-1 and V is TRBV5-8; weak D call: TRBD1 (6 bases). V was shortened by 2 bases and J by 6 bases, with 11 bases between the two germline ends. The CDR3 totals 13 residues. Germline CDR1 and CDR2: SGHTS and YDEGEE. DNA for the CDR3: TGTGCCAGCAGCTTCTACAGGGAATCTGAAGCTTTCTTT. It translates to CASSFYRESEAFF.

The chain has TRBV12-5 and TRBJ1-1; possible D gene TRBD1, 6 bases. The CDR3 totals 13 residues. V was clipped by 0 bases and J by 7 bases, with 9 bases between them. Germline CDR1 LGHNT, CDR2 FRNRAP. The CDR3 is CASGLVQGGEAFF. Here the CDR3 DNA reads TGTGCTAGTGGTTTGGTACAAGGGGGTGAAGCTTTCTTT.

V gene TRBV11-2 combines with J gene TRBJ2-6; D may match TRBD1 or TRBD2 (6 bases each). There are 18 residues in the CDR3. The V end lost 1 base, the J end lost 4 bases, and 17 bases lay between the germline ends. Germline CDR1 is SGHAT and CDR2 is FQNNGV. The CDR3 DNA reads TGTGCCAGCAGCTTAGCGATGCCGGGGGCGAAAGGGGCCAACGTCCTGACTTTC. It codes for CASSLAMPGAKGANVLTF.

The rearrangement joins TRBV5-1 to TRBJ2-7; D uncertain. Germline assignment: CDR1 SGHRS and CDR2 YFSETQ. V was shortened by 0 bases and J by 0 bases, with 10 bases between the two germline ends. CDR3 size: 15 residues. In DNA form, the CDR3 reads TGCGCCAGCAGCTTGGGGCCAAAAACCTCCTACGAGCAGTACTTC. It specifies CASSLGPKTSYEQYF.

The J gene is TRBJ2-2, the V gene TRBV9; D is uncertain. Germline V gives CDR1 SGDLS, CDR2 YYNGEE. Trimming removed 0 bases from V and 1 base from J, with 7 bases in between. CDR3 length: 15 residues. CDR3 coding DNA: TGTGCCAGCAGCGTAGCCCCTTTGAACACCGGGGAGCTGTTTTTT. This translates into CASSVAPLNTGELFF.

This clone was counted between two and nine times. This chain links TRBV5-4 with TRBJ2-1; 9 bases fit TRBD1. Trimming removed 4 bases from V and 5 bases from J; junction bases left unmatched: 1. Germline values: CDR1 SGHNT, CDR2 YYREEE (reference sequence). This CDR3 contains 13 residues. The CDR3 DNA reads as TGTGCCAGCAGCCGGACAGGGGACAATGAGCAGTTCTTC. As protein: CASSRTGDNEQFF.

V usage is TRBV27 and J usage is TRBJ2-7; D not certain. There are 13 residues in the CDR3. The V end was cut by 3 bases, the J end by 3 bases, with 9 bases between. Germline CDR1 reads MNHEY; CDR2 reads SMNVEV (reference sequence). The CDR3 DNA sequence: TGTGCCAGCAGTTTCGGAACAAGCTACGAGCAGTACTTC. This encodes CASSFGTSYEQYF.

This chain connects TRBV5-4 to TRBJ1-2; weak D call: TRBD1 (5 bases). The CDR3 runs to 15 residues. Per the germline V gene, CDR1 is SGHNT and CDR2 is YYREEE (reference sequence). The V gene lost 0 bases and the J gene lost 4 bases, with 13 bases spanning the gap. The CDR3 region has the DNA TGTGCCAGCAGCTTGGGGCAGGGTATTCCCTATGGCTACACCTTC. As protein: CASSLGQGIPYGYTF.

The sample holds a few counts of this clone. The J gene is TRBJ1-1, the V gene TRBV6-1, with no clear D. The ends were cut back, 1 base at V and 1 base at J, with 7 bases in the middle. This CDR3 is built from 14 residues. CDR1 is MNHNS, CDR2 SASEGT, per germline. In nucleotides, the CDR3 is TGTGCCAGCAGTGAAGTGATCGGGAACACTGAAGCTTTCTTT. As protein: CASSEVIGNTEAFF.